This TCR beta chain was recovered during a study of a mutant IDH1 vaccine in newly diagnosed glioma. Study-level information: Males made up about 60% and females approximately 38% of treated patients, whose mean age was around 41 years. Therapy received beforehand was radiotherapy, temozolomide, or both, with most patients given both. Findings of the study overall: Changes to the top peripheral T cell clonotypes appeared unrelated to pseudoprogression.

Assay used: immunoSEQ multiplex PCR; TCRdb lists only in-frame clones, some missing. The sample yields 43,000 or so clones, 84% seen once. Noted time point: week 23, last vaccination. Each vaccine dose was 300 ug of mutant IDH1 20-mer peptide, with topical imiquimod. Trimming left V 4 bases short and J 1 base short, with 14 bases between. CDR3 length equals 15 residues. Germline values: CDR1 SGHDT, CDR2 YYEEEE. A remark on this clone: Its antigen is not known.

V gene TRBV5-6 combines with J gene TRBJ1-2; D is unclear. This TCR came from a woman under 30 with glioma. Some clones in this sample may be carry-over from other donors' samples. Sequenced here: PBMCs, sampled from a glioma patient whose treatment included an IDH1 peptide vaccine. The CDR3 is CASSPDGSVNYGYTF. The CDR3 DNA is TGTGCCAGCAGCCCCGATGGGTCAGTTAACTATGGCTACACCTTC.